This TCR beta chain was captured by sequencing in a study of CD8 T cells in ankylosing spondylitis. This clonotype has a count of ten or more. TCRdb re-called the 5' RACE reads through MiXCR, storing one row per CDR3 protein. The repertoire consists of 40,000 to 50,000 distinct CDR3 sequences, with 3% to 4.5% occurring once and the leading ten covering 3% to 4%. Looked up from germline, CDR1 is SGDLS and CDR2 is YYNGEE. The CDR3 spans 15 residues. The J segment lost 8 bases and the V segment lost 2 bases, leaving 9 bases of the junction unmatched. This rearrangement joins TRBV9 to TRBJ2-1, with TRBD2 matching 8 bases. The clonotype originates from a female donor with ankylosing spondylitis or in good health (not recorded which). Sequenced input: blood, either unsorted or a sorted T cell fraction (not recorded which). The CDR3 DNA is TGTGCCAGCAGCGTCAGCGGGGGCCCAAGGGATGAGCAGTTCTTC. It is translated as CASSVSGGPRDEQFF.